This T cell receptor (beta chain) was recovered during a study of CD8+CD57+ T cells in acquired aplastic anemia. Study information: Roughly 3.2 ug was the average amount of DNA from sorted CD4+ and CD8+ cells. Notes on the study in general: Patient and control CD8+ Simpson's diversity was not significantly different.

This clonotype was counted many times. Its antigen is as yet unknown. TCR beta VDJ and CDR3 profiles were obtained from a genomic DNA template. TCRdb itself ran the reads through MiXCR, one entry per CDR3 protein. This sample carries roughly 250,000 distinct CDR3 sequences, 47% of them seen once, and the ten largest clones take 7.8%. Whoever was chosen for sequencing had shown CD8+CD57+ cell expansion by flow cytometry. Patients, without exception, had severe acquired aplastic anemia. This clonotype originated in a human donor with aplastic anemia. Sequenced sample: sorted CD4+, CD8+, or CD8+CD57+ T cells (not recorded which) from PBMCs.

The CDR3 DNA reads as TGTGCCACCAGTGATAGTATTGAGCAGTTCTTC. This codes for CATSDSIEQFF. This sequence joins TRBV24-1 and TRBJ2-1; D is ambiguous. V gave up 3 bases and J gave up 9 bases, with 5 bases separating them. The CDR3 consists of 11 residues. Per the germline V gene, CDR1 is KGHDR and CDR2 is SFDVKD.